A single sample gave rise to the 18 T cell receptor beta chains below, sequenced in a study of cytomegalovirus exposure and HLA in healthy donors. Researchers ran the PCR with 60 Vbeta and 13 Jbeta primers. Data came from immunoSEQ multiplex PCR; TCRdb stores just in-frame clones and leaves some out. Among roughly 150,000 clones listed, around four fifths were seen once. The sample comprised PBMCs. The receptor source for this set is a male donor in good health and CMV-seronegative.

V and J are TRBV7-2 and TRBJ1-1, with a possible D match to TRBD1 (6 bases). Germline CDR1 is SGHTA and CDR2 is FQGNSA. V gave up 1 base and J gave up 4 bases, with 13 bases separating them. This CDR3 contains 15 residues. CDR3 DNA: TGTGCCAGCAGCTTAGAATACAGGGCGGGCACTGAAGCTTTCTTT. Protein product: CASSLEYRAGTEAFF.

This chain connects TRBV5-6 to TRBJ1-6; D remains ambiguous. CDR1 and CDR2 from the germline V gene are SGHDT and YYEEEE. The V end was cut by 2 bases, the J end by 0 bases, with 6 bases between. This CDR3 contains 15 residues. The CDR3 here is CASSLEGSYNSPLHF. The CDR3 bases are TGTGCCAGCAGCTTAGAGGGCTCCTATAATTCACCCCTCCACTTT.

V gene TRBV7-2 combines with J gene TRBJ1-5; the match to TRBD1 covers 7 bases. CDR3 length: 15 amino acids. V shed 4 bases, J shed 4 bases, and the junction held 7 bases outside the gene matches. CDR1 SGHTA and CDR2 FQGNSA come from the germline V gene. The CDR3 sequence is CASSYRPGQNQPQHF. CDR3 nucleotides: TGTGCCAGCAGCTACCGCCCGGGACAGAATCAGCCCCAGCATTTT.

V is TRBV7-2 and J is TRBJ2-1, with a weak D call TRBD2 (5 bases). Trimming shortened V by 5 bases and J by 7 bases, and 12 bases separated the two germline ends. The CDR3 extends over 13 amino acids. Germline-derived CDR1 and CDR2 are SGHTA and FQGNSA. This chain's CDR3 is CASSHRERNEQFF. The CDR3 region has the DNA TGTGCCAGCAGCCACAGAGAGCGGAATGAGCAGTTCTTC.

This chain links TRBV9 with TRBJ2-5; possibly TRBD1 for D (7 bases). V gave up 0 bases and J gave up 5 bases, with 14 bases separating them. Germline V lookup: CDR1 SGDLS, CDR2 YYNGEE. The CDR3 contains 15 residues. The CDR3 here is CASSVGGGRGETQYF. CDR3 sequence (DNA): TGTGCCAGCAGCGTAGGGGGAGGCAGGGGGGAGACCCAGTACTTC.

The chain joins TRBV11-2 to TRBJ2-7, with 10 bases lining up with TRBD2. The CDR3 runs to 15 residues. Germline lookup yields CDR1 SGHAT and CDR2 FQNNGV. Losses at the gene ends were 2 bases for V and 6 bases for J; bases not matched to a gene: 7. The CDR3 DNA follows: TGTGCCAGCAGCTTATCAGGGACTAGCGCTTTCGAGCAGTACTTC. The encoded protein is CASSLSGTSAFEQYF.

This clone occurred a few times. The rearrangement links TRBV7-2 to TRBJ2-2, with D possibly TRBD2 on 5 matching bases. The CDR3 loop spans 14 amino acids. Germline assignment: CDR1 SGHTA and CDR2 FQGNSA. Trimming took off 1 base at V and 8 bases at J, with 11 bases between the two ends. CDR3 DNA sequence: TGTGCCAGCAGCTTAGGGGCCGAGGGAGGGGAGCTGTTTTTT. Translating it yields CASSLGAEGGELFF.

The sample holds a few counts of this clone. The rearrangement joins TRBV5-1 to TRBJ2-7; 12 nucleotides align to TRBD1. Unmatched junction bases numbered 8, after V lost 4 bases and J lost 6 bases. The CDR3 totals 15 residues. Germline assignment: CDR1 SGHRS and CDR2 YFSETQ. CDR3 sequence reads: CASSQPGQGASEQYF. The CDR3, as DNA: TGCGCCAGCAGCCAGCCGGGACAGGGGGCGTCCGAGCAGTACTTC.

The genes are TRBV20-1 and TRBJ2-7; 9 bases align to TRBD2. After removal of 7 bases from V and 4 bases from J, the junction contained 2 bases not matched to a gene. Germline V gene sequence: CDR1 DFQATT, CDR2 SNEGSKA (reference sequence). The CDR3 has 11 amino acids. The CDR3 region has the DNA TGCAGTGTAGCGGGAGCATACGAGCAGTACTTC. Translating it yields CSVAGAYEQYF.

The rearrangement uses TRBV11-1 and TRBJ2-7, with 12 bases fitting TRBD1. With V trimmed by 4 bases and J by 5 bases, 3 bases remained unmatched. The CDR3 length is 14 residues. CDR1 and CDR2 from the germline V gene are SGHAT and FQDESV (reference sequence). For the CDR3, the DNA is TGTGCCAGCAGCTCCGGGACAGGGGGCGACGAGCAGTACTTC. Translating gives CASSSGTGGDEQYF.

The chain has TRBV6-1 and TRBJ1-6, with D tentatively TRBD1 (6 bases). Trimming cost V 7 bases and J 3 bases, with 13 bases left between them. Per germline, CDR1 MNHNS and CDR2 SASEGT. This CDR3 is built from 15 residues. The CDR3, as DNA: TGTGCCAGCAACACAGGACAGATCTATAATTCACCCCTCCACTTT. Protein product: CASNTGQIYNSPLHF.

This clone was observed a few times. This chain uses TRBV2 with TRBJ2-1; 12 bases agree with TRBD2. V lost 5 bases to trimming and J lost 6 bases; unmatched junction nucleotides: 5. CDR1 SNHLY and CDR2 FYNNEI come from the germline V gene. The CDR3 loop spans 15 amino acids. The DNA for the CDR3 is TGTGCCAGCAGTCCCCTAGCGGGAGGGCTCAATGAGCAGTTCTTC. Protein: CASSPLAGGLNEQFF.

V usage is TRBV13 and J usage is TRBJ1-1; the match to TRBD1 covers 9 bases. The J segment lost 6 bases and the V segment lost 4 bases, leaving 3 bases of the junction unmatched. The CDR3 loop spans 13 amino acids. Germline values: CDR1 PRHDT, CDR2 FYEKMQ (reference sequence). The CDR3 coding sequence is TGTGCCAGCAGCTCGACAGGGGGGGCTGAAGCTTTCTTT. Its protein is CASSSTGGAEAFF.

The genes are TRBV5-4 and TRBJ2-7; TRBD2 matches 9 bases. The CDR3 length is 15 residues. V was clipped by 4 bases and J by 0 bases; unmatched bases: 5. The V gene's germline CDR1 is SGHNT and CDR2 YYREEE (reference sequence). In DNA form, the CDR3 reads TGTGCCAGCAGCCCTCTAGCGGGGAGCTCCTACGAGCAGTACTTC. Protein sequence: CASSPLAGSSYEQYF.

J is TRBJ2-1 and V is TRBV27; 9 bases agree with TRBD2. Looked up from germline, CDR1 is MNHEY and CDR2 is SMNVEV (reference sequence). The junction had 15 bases not matched to a gene; V was cut back by 6 bases and J by 9 bases. CDR3 length: 16 amino acids. Here the CDR3 DNA reads TGTGCCAGCAGCTCAAAATCAGCGGGAGGTAGGGGTGAGCAGTTCTTC. Protein sequence: CASSSKSAGGRGEQFF.

The CDR3 spells CASSLGVAAGEQYF. The CDR3, as DNA: TGTGCCAGCAGCTTGGGGGTAGCGGCGGGGGAGCAGTACTTC. The chain couples TRBV5-4 to TRBJ2-7; TRBD2 is a possible D gene (6 bases). Trimming shortened V by 0 bases and J by 7 bases, and 14 bases separated the two germline ends. CDR3 length: 14 residues. Germline V gene lookup returns CDR1 SGHNT and CDR2 YYREEE (reference sequence).

This clone was seen only a few times. The J gene is TRBJ1-1, the V gene TRBV5-1, with TRBD1 matching 7 bases. This CDR3 has 17 amino acids. The germline gives CDR1 SGHRS, CDR2 YFSETQ. The trim removed 1 base at V and 5 bases at J, leaving 14 bases unmatched. This chain's CDR3 is CASSLSGSPTGRTEAFF. The CDR3 nucleotides read TGCGCCAGCAGCTTGTCAGGGTCTCCGACAGGGAGGACTGAAGCTTTCTTT.

The chain uses TRBV7-8 and TRBJ2-3; TRBD2 aligns across 12 bases. Losses at the gene ends were 3 bases for V and 2 bases for J; bases not matched to a gene: 3. Per germline, CDR1 SGHVS and CDR2 FQNEAQ. The CDR3 is 16 residues long. The CDR3 DNA is TGTGCCAGCAGCTTCGGACTAGCGGGGCCCACAGATACGCAGTATTTT. Encoded protein: CASSFGLAGPTDTQYF.